The 26 T cell receptor beta chains listed next were all sequenced from one sample in a study of blood T cell repertoires in COVID-19. The method was immunoSEQ multiplex PCR; TCRdb's version includes in-frame clones alone and lacks a portion of them. Found here are 46,000 or so clones, around four fifths of them singletons; the top ten hold approximately 12%. Sample: peripheral blood. Receptors were obtained from a human donor in a cohort sampled during active COVID-19.

The genes are TRBV4-1 and TRBJ1-6, with D maybe TRBD1 (5 bases). The CDR3 is 16 amino acids. With 2 bases removed from V and 1 base from J, the gap between germline ends came to 9 bases. The germline CDR1 and CDR2 sequences are MGHRA and YSYEKL. CDR3 protein: CASSQQGGSYNSPLHF. CDR3 nucleotides: TGCGCCAGCAGCCAACAGGGCGGATCCTATAATTCACCCCTCCACTTT.

This chain links TRBV29-1 with TRBJ1-2; no reliable D call. The length of the CDR3 is 11 residues. The V gene lost 2 bases and the J gene lost 8 bases, with 9 bases spanning the gap. The germline CDR1 and CDR2 sequences are SQVTM and ANQGSEA. CDR3 in amino acids: CSVELPPGYTF. The CDR3 region has the DNA TGCAGCGTTGAACTCCCCCCCGGCTACACCTTC.

This chain connects TRBV5-1 to TRBJ2-2; D remains unclear. Germline V gene lookup returns CDR1 SGHRS and CDR2 YFSETQ. V was cut by 0 bases and J by 6 bases, with 9 bases left in between. CDR3 size: 14 residues. The CDR3 nucleotides are TGCGCCAGCAGCTTGGCCTTAGTCCCCGGGGAGCTGTTTTTT. Translation: CASSLALVPGELFF. Filled out from reference TRBV5-1 and TRBJ2-2, the complete variable domain reads KAGVTQTPRYLIKTRGQQVTLSCSPISGHRSVSWYQQTPGQGLQFLFEYFSETQRNKGNFPGRFSGRQFSNSRSEMNVSTLELGDSALYLCASSLALVPGELFFGEGSRLTVL.

The CDR3 spells CASSLARTGAEDTQYF. The CDR3 nucleotides read TGTGCCAGCAGTCTAGCCCGGACAGGGGCAGAGGATACGCAGTATTTT. The chain is built from TRBV7-2 and TRBJ2-3; 9 positions match TRBD1. The CDR3 length is 16 residues. From germline, CDR1 is SGHTA and CDR2 FQGNSA. The V segment lost 6 bases and the J segment 6 bases; nucleotides outside the gene matches: 13.

As regards this clone: Mismatch with germline at one junction end may stem from a read error. The chain uses TRBV7-2 and TRBJ1-4; TRBD1 agrees at 8 bases. CDR1 is SGHTA and CDR2 is FQGNSA in the germline V gene. The CDR3 contains 15 residues. CDR3 residues: CASSIALGQAEKLFF. The CDR3 DNA reads TGTGCCAGCAGCATAGCCCTGGGACAGGCGGAAAAACTGTTTTTT.

The chain is built from TRBV30 and TRBJ2-7, with D tentatively TRBD2 (5 bases). V was shortened by 0 bases and J by 4 bases, with 16 bases between the two germline ends. CDR3 length equals 15 residues. CDR1 is GTSNPN, CDR2 SVGIG, per germline (reference sequence). DNA for the CDR3: TGTGCCTGGAGTGTACTAGGGATTCCGAAATACGAGCAGTACTTC. Translation: CAWSVLGIPKYEQYF.

The chain carries TRBV19 and TRBJ1-1, with D possibly being TRBD1 (6 bases). CDR3 length equals 14 residues. The germline gives CDR1 LNHDA, CDR2 SQIVND (reference sequence). V gave up 7 bases and J gave up 6 bases, with 18 bases separating them. CDR3 bases: TGTGCCAGTAAACCCCAACAGGGCTTGGCTGAAGCTTTCTTT. Residues: CASKPQQGLAEAFF.

This clone was picked up a small number of times. The chain is built from TRBV6-2 or TRBV6-3 and TRBJ1-5; 8 positions match TRBD1. This CDR3 region has 16 residues. Losses at the gene ends were 6 bases for V and 4 bases for J; bases not matched to a gene: 11. CDR1 is MNHEY, CDR2 SVGEGT, per germline. As DNA, the CDR3 is TGTGCCAGCAGCGACCGACAGGGGTTTGGGAATCAGCCCCAGCATTTT. This translates into CASSDRQGFGNQPQHF.

This clone appeared a few times. This chain links TRBV2 with TRBJ1-6; D may be TRBD1 (6 bases). Germline-derived CDR1 and CDR2 are SNHLY and FYNNEI. Trimming shortened V by 5 bases and J by 10 bases, and 9 bases separated the two germline ends. The CDR3 is made up of 12 amino acids. The DNA for the CDR3 is TGTGCCAGCAGTAACAGGGTATCACCCCTCCACTTT. Residues: CASSNRVSPLHF.

The J gene is TRBJ1-4, the V gene TRBV5-1, with D maybe TRBD1 (5 bases). The CDR3 is 18 amino acids. V was clipped by 4 bases and J by 0 bases, with 19 bases between them. Germline assignment: CDR1 SGHRS and CDR2 YFSETQ. The CDR3 DNA is TGCGCCAGCAGCACAGAAGGCAACACGGGGGCAACTAATGAAAAACTGTTTTTT. Encoded protein: CASSTEGNTGATNEKLFF. The complete variable domain, with remaining parts taken from reference TRBV5-1 and TRBJ1-4, reads KAGVTQTPRYLIKTRGQQVTLSCSPISGHRSVSWYQQTPGQGLQFLFEYFSETQRNKGNFPGRFSGRQFSNSRSEMNVSTLELGDSALYLCASSTEGNTGATNEKLFFGSGTQLSVL.

The V gene is TRBV29-1, the J gene TRBJ1-4, with D maybe TRBD1 (5 bases). This CDR3 region has 11 residues. Trimming removed 0 bases at V and 13 bases at J, with 9 bases between. Per germline, CDR1 SQVTM and CDR2 ANQGSEA. CDR3 in DNA: TGCAGCGTTGAAGAAGGCGGGGCACTGTTTTTT. It is translated as CSVEEGGALFF.

The V gene is TRBV5-1, the J gene TRBJ1-2, with 9 bases aligning to TRBD1. V shed 4 bases, J shed 6 bases, and the junction held 10 bases outside the gene matches. Germline V CDR1 and CDR2: SGHRS, YFSETQ. This CDR3 has 15 amino acids. CDR3 loop: CASSRNTGGEDGYTF. The DNA of the CDR3 is TGCGCCAGCAGCCGGAACACAGGGGGCGAGGATGGCTACACCTTC.

The chain employs TRBV10-2 and TRBJ2-2; no firm D call. The CDR3 extends over 13 amino acids. Germline loops: CDR1 WSHSY, CDR2 SAAADI. V was cut by 8 bases and J by 1 base, with 8 bases left in between. DNA of the CDR3: TGCGCCAGCGGTGGTCAGAACACCGGGGAGCTGTTTTTT. Protein: CASGGQNTGELFF.

The gene calls are TRBV2 and TRBJ1-2; D uncertain. V was shortened by 4 bases and J by 14 bases, with 17 bases between the two germline ends. The CDR3 totals 12 residues. Germline-derived CDR1 and CDR2 are SNHLY and FYNNEI. The CDR3 here is CASSVVNYAGTF. The CDR3 DNA is TGTGCCAGCAGTGTTGTGAATTATGCGGGGACCTTC.

The chain combines TRBV5-5 with TRBJ1-2, with 9 bases identical to TRBD1. This CDR3 comprises 15 residues. Germline values: CDR1 SGHKS, CDR2 YYEKEE (reference sequence). With V trimmed by 0 bases and J by 8 bases, 8 bases remained unmatched. In DNA, the CDR3 is TGTGCCAGCAGCTTGGATCCGGGACAGGGCTTGGGCTACACCTTC. Its translation is CASSLDPGQGLGYTF.

The rearrangement links TRBV19 to TRBJ2-7; the match to TRBD1 covers 8 bases. The CDR3 length is 13 residues. CDR1 is LNHDA, CDR2 SQIVND, per germline (reference sequence). The ends lost 10 bases at V and 2 bases at J; junction bases unmatched: 7. The CDR3 reads CATSRDRPYEQYF. The CDR3, as DNA: TGTGCCACGAGCCGGGACAGGCCCTACGAGCAGTACTTC.

This chain links TRBV10-1 with TRBJ1-1; weak D call: TRBD1 (5 bases). Trimming shortened V by 6 bases and J by 1 base, and 9 bases separated the two germline ends. CDR1 and CDR2 (germline): WNHNN, SYGVQD (reference sequence). The CDR3 loop spans 13 amino acids. CDR3 protein: CASRRGGNTEAFF. The CDR3, as DNA: TGCGCCAGCAGAAGGGGAGGGAACACTGAAGCTTTCTTT.

This clone occurred a few times. The chain is built from TRBV6-6 and TRBJ1-5, with D maybe TRBD1 (5 bases). The germline V and J ends were trimmed by 6 bases and 4 bases, with 10 bases remaining between them. Germline V gene lookup returns CDR1 MNHNY and CDR2 SVGAGI (reference sequence). This CDR3 region has 13 residues. The DNA of the CDR3 is TGTGCCAGCAGCTTGACAGAGAATCAGCCCCAGCATTTT. Encoded protein: CASSLTENQPQHF.

This chain connects TRBV11-1 to TRBJ2-3; 11 nucleotides line up with TRBD2. Unmatched junction bases numbered 5, after V lost 5 bases and J lost 1 base. This CDR3 contains 16 residues. CDR1 SGHAT and CDR2 FQDESV come from the germline V gene (reference sequence). The CDR3, as DNA: TGTGCCAGCAGCCCTACTAGCGGGGGCCGCACAGATACGCAGTATTTT. Translated, it gives CASSPTSGGRTDTQYF.

This clone was counted only a few times. V gene TRBV6-5 combines with J gene TRBJ2-1; no definite D call. The CDR3 sequence is 13 residues long. Trimming took off 5 bases at V and 10 bases at J, with 15 bases between the two ends. Germline V lookup: CDR1 MNHEY, CDR2 SVGAGI. CDR3 sequence (DNA): TGTGCCAGCAGTCAGAACTACCGTGGCGAGCAGTTCTTC. Amino acid sequence: CASSQNYRGEQFF.

The rearrangement links TRBV28 to TRBJ1-5; D gene uncertain. The germline V gene encodes CDR1 MDHEN and CDR2 SYDVKM. CDR3 length: 15 amino acids. V dropped 4 bases and J dropped 2 bases, with 12 bases sitting between them. CDR3 protein: CASSSNRRGNQPQHF. The CDR3 region has the DNA TGTGCCAGCAGTTCGAATCGGAGGGGCAATCAGCCCCAGCATTTT.

The V call is TRBV30, the J call TRBJ1-6; TRBD1 matches 8 bases. The germline CDR1 and CDR2 sequences are GTSNPN and SVGIG (reference sequence). CDR3 length: 13 amino acids. V lost 4 bases to trimming and J lost 10 bases; unmatched junction nucleotides: 6. DNA for the CDR3: TGTGCCTGGATTACACAGGGGGGATCACCCCTCCACTTT. Translation gives CAWITQGGSPLHF.

The rearrangement links TRBV4-3 to TRBJ2-7; 8 bases line up with TRBD2. The CDR3 has 14 residues. Germline lookup yields CDR1 LGHNA and CDR2 YSLEER. The V segment lost 6 bases and the J segment 3 bases; nucleotides outside the gene matches: 7. CDR3 coding DNA: TGCGCCAGCAGTCCAGCGGGGGAGGGCTACGAGCAGTACTTC. As protein: CASSPAGEGYEQYF.

The chain is built from TRBV4-1 and TRBJ1-2, with a weak D call TRBD1 (6 bases). Trimming took off 1 base at V and 1 base at J, with 10 bases between the two ends. Germline V gives CDR1 MGHRA, CDR2 YSYEKL. CDR3 length equals 15 residues. In DNA form, the CDR3 reads TGCGCCAGCAGCCAAGGTGGGGACATTAACTATGGCTACACCTTC. Protein: CASSQGGDINYGYTF.

CDR3 loop: CASSSARGTGDYGYTF. As DNA, the CDR3 is TGTGCCAGCAGCTCAGCCCGGGGGACAGGGGACTATGGCTACACCTTC. V gene TRBV5-4 combines with J gene TRBJ1-2; TRBD1 matches at 10 bases. The V gene's germline CDR1 is SGHNT and CDR2 YYREEE (reference sequence). CDR3 length: 16 residues. J was trimmed by 3 bases and V by 3 bases; bases with no gene match: 8.

V usage is TRBV4-3 and J usage is TRBJ2-1; D may be TRBD2 (6 bases). Germline V lookup: CDR1 LGHNA, CDR2 YSLEER. The CDR3 has 18 residues. The V and J ends lost 4 bases and 0 bases respectively, with 19 bases between them. The CDR3 nucleotides read TGCGCCAGCAGCCTCGCGCGGGATTGGGGAAGCTCCTACAATGAGCAGTTCTTC. This codes for CASSLARDWGSSYNEQFF.